The 12 T cell receptor beta chains reported below all come from one sample, sequenced in a study of CD4+ T cells in melanoma. This table comes from immunoSEQ multiplex PCR, and its TCRdb copy is limited to in-frame clones, with some not included. This table holds 13,000 or so clones, about three quarters found once. The material sequenced was cells from a culture (not recorded whether cultured in vitro). The receptors were sampled from a human donor with melanoma.

The CDR3 sequence: CASSHAATGRNTEAFF. DNA for the CDR3: TGTGCCAGCTCACACGCGGCGACAGGGCGGAACACTGAAGCTTTCTTT. The chain recombines TRBV18 with TRBJ1-1; TRBD1 matches 7 bases. V lost 4 bases to trimming and J lost 1 base; unmatched junction nucleotides: 9. The CDR3 sequence is 16 residues long. Per the germline V gene, CDR1 is KGHSH and CDR2 is LQKENI.

The rearrangement joins TRBV30 to TRBJ2-2, with a tentative D call TRBD2 (6 bases). The CDR3 totals 16 residues. CDR1 is GTSNPN, CDR2 SVGIG, per germline (reference sequence). V was cut by 3 bases and J by 6 bases, with 20 bases left in between. The CDR3 region is CAWSRPGGLGAGELFF. In DNA, the CDR3 is TGTGCCTGGAGCCGACCTGGGGGGTTAGGCGCCGGGGAGCTGTTTTTT.

CDR3 nucleotide sequence: TGTGCCAGCAGCTTGGCCACCGGGTCTGGCTACACCTTC. Its translation is CASSLATGSGYTF. V and J are TRBV5-4 and TRBJ1-2; no firm D call. V shed 0 bases and J shed 7 bases, with 10 bases lying between them. CDR1 is SGHNT and CDR2 is YYREEE in the germline V gene (reference sequence). The CDR3 length is 13 residues.

The V gene is TRBV5-6, the J gene TRBJ1-2; no clear D gene. CDR1 is SGHDT and CDR2 is YYEEEE in the germline V gene. The CDR3 loop spans 13 amino acids. V lost 2 bases and J lost 0, with 5 bases in between. The CDR3 spells CASSFLANYGYTF. CDR3 DNA: TGTGCCAGCAGCTTTTTGGCTAACTATGGCTACACCTTC.

The chain recombines TRBV5-1 with TRBJ2-2, with 11 bases identical to TRBD2. Germline loops: CDR1 SGHRS, CDR2 YFSETQ. Trimming cost V 0 bases and J 8 bases; bases outside gene matches: 3. CDR3 size: 15 residues. CDR3 nucleotide sequence: TGCGCCAGCAGCTTGGGACTAGCGGGGAAGGGGGAGCTGTTTTTT. It is translated as CASSLGLAGKGELFF.

This clone was seen only a few times. The chain is built from TRBV18 and TRBJ2-1; 9 positions match TRBD2. J was trimmed by 4 bases and V by 3 bases; bases with no gene match: 4. The CDR3 sequence is 15 residues long. Per the germline V gene, CDR1 is KGHSH and CDR2 is LQKENI. The CDR3 region is CASSPERGAYNEQFF. The CDR3 DNA follows: TGTGCCAGCTCACCGGAGCGGGGGGCTTACAATGAGCAGTTCTTC.

The J gene is TRBJ2-2, the V gene TRBV5-1, with D uncertain. The CDR3 is 14 amino acids. Trimming left V 1 base short and J 1 base short, with 5 bases between. CDR1 is SGHRS and CDR2 is YFSETQ in the germline V gene. Here the CDR3 DNA reads TGCGCCAGCAGCTTGTTTCGGAACACCGGGGAGCTGTTTTTT. It codes for CASSLFRNTGELFF.

This clone was seen only a few times. The V gene is TRBV19, the J gene TRBJ1-1; TRBD1 agrees at 8 bases. Losses at the gene ends were 9 bases for V and 5 bases for J; bases not matched to a gene: 11. The CDR3 extends over 14 amino acids. Germline V gene data show CDR1 as LNHDA and CDR2 as SQIVND (reference sequence). The CDR3 region has the DNA TGTGCCAGCCGAAAAGGACAGGGACAAACTGAAGCTTTCTTT. It yields the protein CASRKGQGQTEAFF.

The chain recombines TRBV11-2 with TRBJ2-5, with D uncertain. The CDR3 sequence is 14 residues long. Trimming removed 5 bases at V and 7 bases at J, with 17 bases between. CDR1 and CDR2 from the germline V gene are SGHAT and FQNNGV. The CDR3 region has the DNA TGTGCCAGCAGCCGGGCTGCCCAGCTGGGGACCCAGTACTTC. Protein sequence: CASSRAAQLGTQYF.

The chain links TRBV6-1 to TRBJ1-2, with 7 bases lining up with TRBD1. This CDR3 spans 13 amino acids. Germline CDR1 is MNHNS and CDR2 is SASEGT. Germline trimming cut 4 bases from V and 2 bases from J; bases unmatched to any gene: 1. The CDR3 protein is CASSAGQNYGYTF. CDR3 sequence (DNA): TGTGCCAGCAGTGCGGGACAGAACTATGGCTACACCTTC.

This clone has more than one count but fewer than ten. This rearrangement joins TRBV13 to TRBJ1-2, with D uncertain. Germline-derived CDR1 and CDR2 are PRHDT and FYEKMQ (reference sequence). The CDR3 consists of 11 residues. V lost 4 bases, J lost 9 bases, and 9 bases lay in between. CDR3 coding DNA: TGTGCCAGCAGCTCGATGGGGAGCTACACCTTC. Encoded protein: CASSSMGSYTF.

The chain employs TRBV5-4 and TRBJ1-1; maybe TRBD1 (5 bases). V lost 10 bases to trimming and J lost 6 bases, with 22 bases between them. Germline values: CDR1 SGHNT, CDR2 YYREEE (reference sequence). This CDR3 is built from 14 residues. CDR3 nucleotide sequence: TGTGCCTATTATAGTGTTGGGGCTTGGGCTGAAGCTTTCTTT. Translated: CAYYSVGAWAEAFF.